Listed here is a single T cell receptor beta chain. Its antigen remains unidentified. Reverse transcribing all isolated RNA meant expressed TCRB transcripts were sequenced. Mean read depth for naive, central memory and regulatory T cell samples was 3 million to 4.5 million reads. Method: immunoSEQ multiplex PCR; TCRdb's copy keeps in-frame clones and lacks some. Of around 350,000 clones in the sample, 10% to 15% were seen once. This sample is part of a study of beta chain features in type 1 diabetes. Points from the study as a whole: Any HLA effect on TCRB rearrangement was left unresolved by small sub-analyses. VDJ junctions from patients with type 1 diabetes contained fewer insertions and more deletions.

Germline CDR1 reads MNHNY; CDR2 reads SVGAGI (reference sequence). The CDR3 spans 15 residues. Trimming took off 1 base at V and 5 bases at J, with 14 bases between the two ends. The gene calls are TRBV6-6 and TRBJ2-5; D possibly corresponds to TRBD2 (5 bases). Input material: naive CD4+ T cells from blood. The sequence was obtained from a man between 18 and 29 years old in good health. The CDR3 loop is CASSYWGEREETQYF. The CDR3, as DNA: TGTGCCAGCAGTTACTGGGGAGAGAGGGAGGAGACCCAGTACTTC.